Reported below is one T cell receptor (beta chain). No antigen is known for it. The sample is drawn from a study of breast tumors, draining lymph nodes, adjacent tissues. One entry per CDR3 protein, called by TCRdb with MiXCR from the multiplex PCR reads. The profile shows over 100,000 distinct CDR3 sequences, 20% to 25% of them singletons. The V gene's germline CDR1 is LNHDA and CDR2 SQIVND (reference sequence). With 5 bases clipped from V and 8 bases from J, the junction kept 13 bases outside the gene matches. The CDR3 length is 17 residues. Notes on the study in general: Tumor repertoires ranked between lymph nodes and nontumor tissue in diversity, with V and J gene preferences. The data were judged consistent with most tumor T cells coming from lymph node and expanding in tumor. That most tumor T cells come from lymph nodes remained unproven. Luminal-like breast cancer showed significantly greater tumor-nontumor repertoire similarity than basal-like breast cancer did.

The lymph nodes were axillary draining lymph nodes from breast cancer patients. The rearrangement uses TRBV19 and TRBJ2-2; TRBD1 matches at 11 bases. Sequenced sample: axillary lymph node tissue. The receptor comes from a female donor with breast cancer. Some clones in this sample may be carry-over from other donors' samples. The CDR3 nucleotides are TGTGCCAGTAGTTTAAGGGACAGGGGGTTTGGTTTGGGGGAGCTGTTTTTT. Protein product: CASSLRDRGFGLGELFF.